The 32 T cell receptor beta chains below come from one sample, sequenced in a study of shared T cell receptors in the human thymus. Profiling relied on immunoSEQ multiplex PCR, and the TCRdb table lists in-frame clones only, not all of them. This repertoire shows about 380,000 clones, 85% to 95% found once; its top ten account for roughly 0.02%. The sequencing input was thymocytes. These receptors came from a human donor.

This sequence joins TRBV5-6 and TRBJ1-3; a possible D gene is TRBD1 (6 bases). The CDR3 totals 16 residues. Deletions cut 4 bases from V and 0 bases from J, with 14 bases between. Germline CDR1 reads SGHDT; CDR2 reads YYEEEE. CDR3 nucleotides: TGTGCCAGCAGCGCCTATGACAGGAGCTCTGGAAACACCATATATTTT. This sequence encodes CASSAYDRSSGNTIYF.

This rearrangement joins TRBV7-6 to TRBJ1-4; 9 bases are shared with TRBD1. V trimming: 0 bases; J trimming: 8 bases; junction bases outside the gene matches: 10. CDR1 and CDR2 (germline): SGHVS, FNYEAQ. The length of the CDR3 is 17 residues. The chain's CDR3 is CASSLANEGQGREKLFF. DNA of the CDR3: TGTGCCAGCAGCTTAGCGAATGAGGGACAGGGAAGGGAAAAACTGTTTTTT.

V usage is TRBV10-3 and J usage is TRBJ2-4, with a weak D call TRBD1 (5 bases). There are 17 residues in the CDR3. Germline V gene sequence: CDR1 ENHRY, CDR2 SYGVKD. Between the trimmed V and J ends, which lost 5 bases and 0 bases, there was a span of 17 bases. CDR3 protein: CAISPYGNRLAKNIQYF. CDR3 DNA: TGTGCCATCAGTCCATATGGGAACAGGTTAGCCAAAAACATTCAGTACTTC.

This chain joins TRBV2 and TRBJ2-1, with D possibly TRBD1 on 5 matching bases. This CDR3 comprises 15 residues. V shed 5 bases and J shed 3 bases, with 14 bases lying between them. Germline CDR1 is SNHLY and CDR2 is FYNNEI. The CDR3 reads CASSNTLRGYNEQFF. The CDR3 DNA reads TGTGCCAGCAGTAACACTTTAAGGGGCTACAATGAGCAGTTCTTC.

In DNA form, the CDR3 reads TGTGCCAGCAGCTTGCCCGAGACAGGGGGGGTCATTCAGTACTTC. Encoded protein: CASSLPETGGVIQYF. V usage is TRBV5-4 and J usage is TRBJ2-4; 9 bases are a match to TRBD1. The CDR3 consists of 15 residues. V lost 1 base, J lost 9 bases, and 8 bases stayed unmatched. The germline V gene has CDR1 SGHNT and CDR2 YYREEE (reference sequence).

This clone showed up just a few times. The rearrangement joins TRBV9 to TRBJ2-1; D not certain. Germline V gene lookup returns CDR1 SGDLS and CDR2 YYNGEE. The length of the CDR3 is 11 residues. Trimming pared 0 bases from V and 7 bases from J, leaving 2 bases between. The CDR3, as DNA: TGTGCCAGCAGCGTAGAAAATGAGCAGTTCTTC. Protein sequence: CASSVENEQFF.

The chain joins TRBV4-1 to TRBJ1-1, with TRBD1 matching over 7 bases. The CDR3 is 17 residues long. In germline, CDR1 is MGHRA, CDR2 YSYEKL. Losses at the gene ends were 4 bases for V and 6 bases for J; bases not matched to a gene: 17. The CDR3 region is CASSRPRPHSRGAEAFF. The CDR3 region has the DNA TGCGCCAGCAGCCGCCCGAGGCCTCACTCCAGGGGGGCTGAAGCTTTCTTT.

The chain carries TRBV15 and TRBJ1-5; D ambiguous. Germline V gene sequence: CDR1 LNHNV, CDR2 YYDKDF (reference sequence). The CDR3 spans 13 residues. The V and J ends lost 2 bases and 4 bases respectively, with 6 bases between them. This CDR3 is CATSRRPNQPQHF. CDR3 in DNA: TGTGCCACCAGCAGACGGCCTAATCAGCCCCAGCATTTT.

The chain couples TRBV9 to TRBJ1-1, with 11 bases that match TRBD1. From germline, CDR1 is SGDLS and CDR2 YYNGEE. This CDR3 is 14 amino acids long. Losses at the gene ends were 4 bases for V and 5 bases for J; bases not matched to a gene: 4. CDR3: CASSPDRGRTEAFF. For the CDR3, the DNA is TGTGCCAGCAGCCCGGACAGGGGGCGAACTGAAGCTTTCTTT.

The chain joins TRBV28 to TRBJ2-1; 7 bases align to TRBD2. Germline V gene sequence: CDR1 MDHEN, CDR2 SYDVKM. The CDR3 loop spans 13 amino acids. The junction had 8 bases not matched to a gene; V was cut back by 6 bases and J by 9 bases. CDR3 residues: CASRLGGPGEQFF. CDR3 nucleotides: TGTGCCAGCAGGTTGGGAGGGCCAGGTGAGCAGTTCTTC. Filled out from reference TRBV28 and TRBJ2-1, the complete variable domain reads DVKVTQSSRYLVKRTGEKVFLECVQDMDHENMFWYRQDPGLGLRLIYFSYDVKMKEKGDIPEGYSVSREKKERFSLILESASTNQTSMYLCASRLGGPGEQFFGPGTRLTVL.

The chain employs TRBV28 and TRBJ2-5, with D tentatively TRBD2 (5 bases). The V end was cut by 6 bases, the J end by 3 bases, with 23 bases between. Germline V gene lookup returns CDR1 MDHEN and CDR2 SYDVKM. The CDR3 consists of 17 residues. In DNA, the CDR3 is TGTGCCAGCAGCCCGCACACTGTGAGGGCGAAAGAAGAGACCCAGTACTTC. Residues: CASSPHTVRAKEETQYF.

CDR3 DNA sequence: TGTGCCAGCAGCTTAGATCCATGGGGACATAGCACAGATACGCAGTATTTT. It translates to CASSLDPWGHSTDTQYF. V and J are TRBV7-9 and TRBJ2-3; D might be TRBD1 (6 bases). This CDR3 spans 17 amino acids. V gave up 1 base and J gave up 0 bases, with 14 bases separating them. Germline-derived CDR1 and CDR2 are SEHNR and FQNEAQ (reference sequence).

This clone appeared a single time. The chain uses TRBV29-1 and TRBJ1-1, with 8 bases that match TRBD1. V shed 1 base, J shed 4 bases, and the junction held 2 bases outside the gene matches. CDR1 SQVTM and CDR2 ANQGSEA come from the germline V gene. The CDR3 extends over 13 amino acids. CDR3 in DNA: TGCAGCGTTGAAGGACAGGGGCCCACTGAAGCTTTCTTT. As protein: CSVEGQGPTEAFF. Supplemented by reference TRBV29-1 and TRBJ1-1, the full variable domain reads SAVISQKPSRDICQRGTSLTIQCQVDSQVTMMFWYRQQPGQSLTLIATANQGSEATYESGFVIDKFPISRPNLTFSTLTVSNMSPEDSSIYLCSVEGQGPTEAFFGQGTRLTVV.

V is TRBV19 and J is TRBJ2-1; TRBD1 matches at 7 bases. Germline-derived CDR1 and CDR2 are LNHDA and SQIVND (reference sequence). The trim removed 3 bases at V and 0 bases at J, leaving 2 bases unmatched. This CDR3 contains 15 residues. As DNA, the CDR3 is TGTGCCAGTAGTATCCGGGACAGCTCCTACAATGAGCAGTTCTTC. It is translated as CASSIRDSSYNEQFF.

The chain carries TRBV7-2 and TRBJ2-7, with 10 positions matching TRBD1. Germline lookup yields CDR1 SGHTA and CDR2 FQGNSA. CDR3 length: 16 residues. Germline trimming cut 5 bases from V and 4 bases from J; bases unmatched to any gene: 11. The CDR3 region has the DNA TGTGCCAGCAGCGTAGAGACAGGGGGCAAGTGTTACGAGCAGTACTTC. It encodes CASSVETGGKCYEQYF.

The chain has TRBV6-1 and TRBJ2-2, with 10 bases matching TRBD2. The CDR3 consists of 19 residues. Germline V gene sequence: CDR1 MNHNS, CDR2 SASEGT. The J segment lost 6 bases and the V segment lost 1 base, leaving 14 bases of the junction unmatched. The CDR3 DNA reads as TGTGCCAGCAGTGAAGGGGATAGCGGGGGGTCGAAGTTCTCCGGGGAGCTGTTTTTT. As protein: CASSEGDSGGSKFSGELFF.

In DNA form, the CDR3 reads TGTGCCAGCAGTTTCAGGGACAGGGGGCTTTGGACAACTAATGAAAAACTGTTTTTT. Its translation: CASSFRDRGLWTTNEKLFF. The chain carries TRBV2 and TRBJ1-4; 12 positions agree with TRBD1. Germline CDR1 SNHLY, CDR2 FYNNEI. The CDR3 is 19 amino acids. The V and J ends lost 5 bases and 0 bases, in that order; junction bases with no gene match: 10.

The chain links TRBV12-5 to TRBJ2-7, with D perhaps assigned TRBD1 or TRBD2 (5 bases each). The length of the CDR3 is 15 residues. Germline V gene sequence: CDR1 LGHNT, CDR2 FRNRAP. With 6 bases removed from V and 6 bases from J, the gap between germline ends came to 21 bases. The CDR3 coding sequence is TGTGCTAGTGGCCACCAACCTGGGGGAGTAGGCGAGCAGTACTTC. This translates into CASGHQPGGVGEQYF.

CDR3 residues: CASSLSEGQVYEQYF. CDR3 DNA sequence: TGTGCCAGCAGTTTATCAGAGGGACAGGTCTACGAGCAGTACTTC. The rearrangement uses TRBV27 and TRBJ2-7, with TRBD1 matching over 8 bases. In germline, CDR1 is MNHEY, CDR2 SMNVEV (reference sequence). The length of the CDR3 is 15 residues. V lost 0 bases to trimming and J lost 3 bases; unmatched junction nucleotides: 4.

The chain is built from TRBV4-2 and TRBJ1-2, with TRBD1 as a possible D gene (6 bases). CDR1 and CDR2 (germline): LGHNA, YNFKEQ. V lost 6 bases, J lost 4 bases, and 18 bases lay in between. The CDR3 totals 15 residues. CDR3 nucleotide sequence: TGTGCCAGCAGGACAAGCATACAGGGAGTCTATGGCTACACCTTC. Translating it yields CASRTSIQGVYGYTF.

J is TRBJ1-2 and V is TRBV9; 7 bases map to TRBD1. Germline V gene data show CDR1 as SGDLS and CDR2 as YYNGEE. The CDR3 length is 15 residues. The V segment lost 0 bases and the J segment 3 bases; nucleotides outside the gene matches: 5. The CDR3 loop reads CASSVASTGHYGYTF. CDR3 coding DNA: TGTGCCAGCAGCGTAGCTTCGACAGGGCACTATGGCTACACCTTC.

The gene calls are TRBV18 and TRBJ2-2; 10 bases fit TRBD1. J was trimmed by 3 bases and V by 5 bases; bases with no gene match: 3. CDR1 and CDR2 (germline): KGHSH, LQKENI. The CDR3 contains 15 residues. In DNA form, the CDR3 reads TGTGCCAGCTCAGACAGGGGGCTGGACACCGGGGAGCTGTTTTTT. Translation: CASSDRGLDTGELFF.

This chain joins TRBV15 and TRBJ2-1; D is uncertain. The germline V gene encodes CDR1 LNHNV and CDR2 YYDKDF (reference sequence). There are 13 residues in the CDR3. Between the trimmed V and J ends, which lost 4 bases and 8 bases, there was a span of 12 bases. This CDR3 reads CATSKLKLDEQFF. The DNA of the CDR3 is TGTGCCACCAGCAAATTGAAGTTGGATGAGCAGTTCTTC.

V and J are TRBV10-3 and TRBJ2-1; no definite D call. CDR1 ENHRY and CDR2 SYGVKD come from the germline V gene. V was pared by 2 bases and J by 7 bases, with 6 bases between. The CDR3 consists of 12 residues. The chain's CDR3 is CAISERPNEQFF. The CDR3 DNA sequence: TGTGCCATCAGTGAGCGTCCAAATGAGCAGTTCTTC.

The chain joins TRBV30 to TRBJ1-6; D uncertain. Trimming cost V 1 base and J 6 bases, with 7 bases left between them. Looked up from germline, CDR1 is GTSNPN and CDR2 is SVGIG (reference sequence). The CDR3 is 13 residues long. CDR3 DNA sequence: TGTGCCTGGAGTGAAAACAGTAATTCACCCCTCCACTTT. Translation gives CAWSENSNSPLHF.

The chain employs TRBV28 and TRBJ1-4, with D uncertain. V lost 3 bases to trimming and J lost 5 bases, with 7 bases between them. The CDR3 is made up of 13 amino acids. Germline-derived CDR1 and CDR2 are MDHEN and SYDVKM. CDR3: CASSLFENEKLFF. The CDR3 region has the DNA TGTGCCAGCAGTTTGTTTGAAAATGAAAAACTGTTTTTT.

The V call is TRBV6-1, the J call TRBJ1-1; the match to TRBD1 covers 7 bases. The ends lost 6 bases at V and 5 bases at J; junction bases unmatched: 12. The CDR3 totals 15 residues. Germline values: CDR1 MNHNS, CDR2 SASEGT. CDR3 loop: CASSPLAGGRTEAFF. In DNA, the CDR3 is TGTGCCAGCAGCCCTCTGGCAGGGGGTCGAACTGAAGCTTTCTTT.

The V gene is TRBV4-1, the J gene TRBJ2-7, with D perhaps TRBD2 (6 bases). Trimming removed 3 bases from V and 2 bases from J, with 14 bases in between. This CDR3 contains 15 residues. Germline V gene sequence: CDR1 MGHRA, CDR2 YSYEKL. CDR3 sequence: CASSHAGRATYEQYF. CDR3 DNA sequence: TGCGCCAGCAGCCACGCGGGGCGGGCAACCTACGAGCAGTACTTC.

This clone was seen just once. This rearrangement joins TRBV7-8 to TRBJ2-3; possibly TRBD2 for D (6 bases). Germline V gene sequence: CDR1 SGHVS, CDR2 FQNEAQ. V was cut by 1 base and J by 0 bases, with 23 bases left in between. CDR3 length: 20 amino acids. As DNA, the CDR3 is TGTGCCAGCAGCTTAGGAAAGACTAGTGTGATAGTTTGGAGCACAGATACGCAGTATTTT. Translation: CASSLGKTSVIVWSTDTQYF.

The genes are TRBV7-6 and TRBJ2-7, with D uncertain. V lost 5 bases, J lost 5 bases, and 13 bases lay in between. The germline gives CDR1 SGHVS, CDR2 FNYEAQ. This CDR3 region has 13 residues. This CDR3 reads CASSPDQGDEQYF. Written as DNA, the CDR3 is TGTGCCAGCAGCCCCGACCAAGGTGACGAGCAGTACTTC.

This clone was seen once. The CDR3 reads CAWTGVDNATNEKLFF. The CDR3 bases are TGTGCCTGGACGGGGGTAGACAACGCAACTAATGAAAAACTGTTTTTT. The V and J genes are TRBV30 and TRBJ1-4; a weak D match, TRBD1 (5 bases). CDR1 is GTSNPN and CDR2 is SVGIG in the germline V gene (reference sequence). Trimming cost V 4 bases and J 0 bases, with 15 bases left between them. The CDR3 loop spans 16 amino acids.

The chain combines TRBV28 with TRBJ2-7, with D tentatively TRBD2 (5 bases). In germline, CDR1 is MDHEN, CDR2 SYDVKM. CDR3 length: 14 residues. Deletions cut 6 bases from V and 4 bases from J, with 16 bases between. This chain's CDR3 is CASRSDGGSYEQYF. The CDR3 bases are TGTGCCAGCAGAAGTGACGGTGGGAGTTACGAGCAGTACTTC.